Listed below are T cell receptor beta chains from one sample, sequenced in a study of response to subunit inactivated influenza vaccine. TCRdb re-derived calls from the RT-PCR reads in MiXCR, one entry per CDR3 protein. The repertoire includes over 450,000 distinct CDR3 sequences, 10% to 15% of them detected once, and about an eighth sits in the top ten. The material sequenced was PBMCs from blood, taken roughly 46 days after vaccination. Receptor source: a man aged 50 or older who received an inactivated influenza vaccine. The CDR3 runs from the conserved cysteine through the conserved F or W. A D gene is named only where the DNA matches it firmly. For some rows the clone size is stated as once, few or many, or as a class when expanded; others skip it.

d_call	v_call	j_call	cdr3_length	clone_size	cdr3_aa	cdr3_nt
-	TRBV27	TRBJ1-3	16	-	CASSFSGIGGGNTIYF	TGTGCCAGCAGTTTTTCGGGGATCGGGGGTGGAAACACCATATATTTT
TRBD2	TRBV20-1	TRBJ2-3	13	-	CSASSGSTDTQYF	TGCAGTGCTAGTAGCGGGAGCACAGATACGCAGTATTTT
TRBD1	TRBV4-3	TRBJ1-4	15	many	CASSQTGTGSRKLFF	TGCGCCAGCAGCCAAACCGGGACAGGGTCTCGAAAACTGTTTTTT
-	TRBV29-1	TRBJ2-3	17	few	CSVGPRVLAGRTDTQYF	TGCAGCGTTGGTCCCAGAGTACTCGCGGGTCGCACAGATACGCAGTATTTT
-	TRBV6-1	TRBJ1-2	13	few	CASRDVRLTGYTF	TGTGCCAGCAGAGACGTTAGACTTACAGGCTACACCTTC
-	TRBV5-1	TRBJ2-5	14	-	CASSLLGAVETQYF	TGCGCCAGCAGCTTGCTGGGTGCGGTAGAGACCCAGTACTTC
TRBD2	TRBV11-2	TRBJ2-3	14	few	CASTEGLVADTQYF	TGTGCCAGCACTGAGGGACTAGTGGCAGATACGCAGTATTTT
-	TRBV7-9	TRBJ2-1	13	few	CASSEPGPTWQFF	TGTGCCAGCAGCGAACCGGGCCCGACTTGGCAGTTCTTC
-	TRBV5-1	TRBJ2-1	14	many	CASSTPALANEQFF	TGCGCCAGCAGTACCCCAGCCTTAGCGAATGAGCAGTTCTTC
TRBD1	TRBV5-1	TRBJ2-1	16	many	CASSPGGTGVYNEQFF	TGCGCCAGCAGCCCCGGCGGGACAGGTGTCTACAATGAGCAGTTCTTC
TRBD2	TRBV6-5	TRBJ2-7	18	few	CASSYSKPSGRVTYEQYF	TGTGCCAGCAGTTACTCGAAACCTAGCGGGAGGGTAACCTACGAGCAGTACTTC
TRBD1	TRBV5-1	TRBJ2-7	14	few	CASSGGQGAREQYF	TGCGCCAGCAGCGGGGGACAGGGGGCGCGCGAGCAGTACTTC
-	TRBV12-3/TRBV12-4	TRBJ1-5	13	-	CASSFTAAQPQHF	TGTGCCAGCAGTTTCACAGCAGCTCAGCCCCAGCATTTT
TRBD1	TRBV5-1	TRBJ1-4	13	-	CASSSGQGEKLFF	TGCGCCAGCAGCTCGGGACAGGGAGAAAAACTGTTTTTT
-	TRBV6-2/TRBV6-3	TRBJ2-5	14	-	CASSSQGLRETQYF	TGTGCCAGCAGTTCCCAGGGTTTACGAGAGACCCAGTACTTC
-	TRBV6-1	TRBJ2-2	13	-	CASIVGVDGELFF	TGTGCCAGCATAGTAGGGGTGGACGGGGAGCTGTTTTTT
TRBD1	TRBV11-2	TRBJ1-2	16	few	CASSFPGTGASYGYTF	TGTGCCAGCAGCTTTCCCGGGACAGGGGCGAGCTATGGCTACACCTTC
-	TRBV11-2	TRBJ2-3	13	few	CASSRGVLDTQYF	TGTGCCAGCAGCAGGGGAGTCCTAGATACGCAGTATTTT
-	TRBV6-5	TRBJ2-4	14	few	CASSFNKGWNIQYF	TGTGCCAGCAGTTTTAATAAGGGTTGGAACATTCAGTACTTC
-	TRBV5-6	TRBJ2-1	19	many	CASSLWAQGARLADNEQFF	TGTGCCAGCAGCTTGTGGGCACAGGGGGCACGACTAGCGGATAATGAGCAGTTCTTC
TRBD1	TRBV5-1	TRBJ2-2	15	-	CASSLQQGAAGELFF	TGCGCCAGCAGCTTGCAGCAGGGGGCCGCCGGGGAGCTGTTTTTT
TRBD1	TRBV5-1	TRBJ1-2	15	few	CASSLAGTGMYGYTF	TGCGCCAGCAGCTTGGCCGGGACAGGCATGTATGGCTACACCTTC
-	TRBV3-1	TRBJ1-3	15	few	CASSLIGGSGNTIYF	TGTGCCAGCAGCCTCATTGGGGGGTCTGGAAACACCATATATTTT
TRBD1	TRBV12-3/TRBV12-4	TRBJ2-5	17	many	CASSSHTGTEYQETQYF	TGTGCCAGCAGTTCCCACACCGGGACAGAGTACCAAGAGACCCAGTACTTC
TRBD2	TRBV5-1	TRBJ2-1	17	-	CASSPTRSGAYYNEQFF	TGCGCCAGCAGCCCAACGCGAAGCGGGGCCTACTACAATGAGCAGTTCTTC
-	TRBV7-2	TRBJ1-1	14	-	CASSTTVMNTKAFF	TGTGCCAGCAGCACCACAGTGATGAACACTAAAGCTTTCTTT
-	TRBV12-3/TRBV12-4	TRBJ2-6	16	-	CASSLGINFGANVLTF	TGTGCCAGCAGTTTAGGGATAAACTTTGGGGCCAACGTCCTGACTTTC
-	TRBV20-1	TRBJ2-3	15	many	CSASPPEYRTDTQYF	TGCAGTGCTAGCCCCCCGGAATACCGCACAGATACGCAGTATTTT
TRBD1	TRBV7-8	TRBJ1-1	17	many	CASSYSGQGKGNTEAFF	TGTGCCAGCAGCTACTCGGGACAGGGGAAGGGGAACACTGAAGCTTTCTTT
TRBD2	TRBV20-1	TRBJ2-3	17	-	CSARDGGLAGRTDTQYF	TGCAGTGCTAGAGATGGGGGACTAGCGGGACGCACAGATACGCAGTATTTT
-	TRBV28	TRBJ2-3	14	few	CASSPLRQGYTQYF	TGTGCCAGCAGTCCCCTGCGGCAAGGGTATACGCAGTATTTT
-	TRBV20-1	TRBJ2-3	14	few	CSAGRLGGTDTQYF	TGCAGTGCTGGGCGTCTCGGGGGCACAGATACGCAGTATTTT
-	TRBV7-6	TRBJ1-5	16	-	CASSLGPSSSNQPQHF	TGTGCCAGCAGCTTAGGCCCCAGTTCATCCAATCAGCCCCAGCATTTT
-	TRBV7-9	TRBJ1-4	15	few	CASSPPGTFNEKLFF	TGTGCCAGCAGCCCCCCTGGGACCTTTAATGAAAAACTGTTTTTT
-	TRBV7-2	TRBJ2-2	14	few	CASSLVGAPGELFF	TGTGCCAGCAGCTTAGTAGGGGCCCCCGGGGAGCTGTTTTTT
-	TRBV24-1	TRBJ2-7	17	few	CATTMKKVTGQLYEQYF	TGTGCCACCACCATGAAAAAGGTAACCGGTCAACTCTACGAGCAGTACTTC
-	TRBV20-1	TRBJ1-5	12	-	CSARRRDQPQHF	TGCAGTGCTAGGCGGAGAGATCAGCCCCAGCATTTT